This T cell receptor (beta chain) was obtained from a study of radiotherapy plus CTLA-4 blockade in lung cancer. Study results and caveats: The study found tumor-derived TCR clones expanded in blood after radiotherapy plus ipilimumab. Interferon-beta and early blood T cell clone dynamics reportedly predicted response best.

Per the germline V gene, CDR1 is MNHEY and CDR2 is SVGAGI. The ends lost 5 bases at V and 1 base at J; junction bases unmatched: 2. The CDR3 consists of 14 residues. Generated by immunoSEQ multiplex PCR, the TCRdb table keeps only in-frame clones and is missing some. The sample holds tens of thousands of clones, roughly 59% seen once. Of note for this clone: Antigen: not known.

The material was peripheral blood, obtained from a patient treated with radiotherapy plus ipilimumab. The receptor was derived from a human donor with non-small cell lung cancer who had a partial response to radiotherapy plus ipilimumab. The chain links TRBV6-5 to TRBJ1-1, with 9 bases that match TRBD1. In DNA form, the CDR3 reads TGTGCCAGCAGTCTGGACAGGGGGAACACTGAAGCTTTCTTT. Translation: CASSLDRGNTEAFF.